The text below deals with one T cell receptor beta chain. The antigen it binds to is not known. Within one base of it there is no much larger clone, and no base qualities were kept. Trimming removed 4 bases from V and 3 bases from J, leaving 10 bases between the germline ends. There are 14 amino acids in the CDR3, from cysteine to phenylalanine inclusive. The entry retains the CDR3 DNA only, 42 bases that are in frame from base 1. From the germline V gene, CDR1 is LGHNA and CDR2 is YNFKEQ. This sample stems from a study of tumour-infiltrating T cells in Burkitt lymphoma (dated by TCRdb to 2020 to 2021). Some background on the complete study: TCR repertoire data were compared against clinical outcome, and productive clonality predicted overall survival and progression-free survival independently of established prognostic factors such as age at diagnosis.

The method was the immunoSEQ multiplex PCR assay. Not all clones reach the TCRdb copy of this immuneACCESS table, which keeps in-frame sequences only. Checked studies attribute under half of the gap to unresolved V genes and leave the rest unexplained. This sample lists several thousand clones; around four fifths were detected once. The top ten hold about 13% of the sample. The receptor was derived from a human donor with diffuse large B-cell lymphoma. Some clones in this sample may be carry-over from other donors' samples. The chain is assembled from TRBV4-2 and TRBJ1-3; matching of 6 bases hints at TRBD1 as the D gene. The source material was tumor tissue. The CDR3 here reads CASSPYRDGNTIYF. The DNA is TGTGCCAGCAGCCCGTACAGGGATGGAAACACCATATATTTT.